Shown below are 8 T cell receptor beta chains from a single sample sequenced in a study of metastatic and nonmetastatic thyroid tumors. Before thyroid surgery, none of the patients had received any treatment. From the PCR reads, TCRdb re-called clones with MiXCR. The sample consists of around 30,000 clones, roughly 15% of them appearing once. The material sequenced was blood. These receptor sequences come from a male donor with papillary thyroid cancer or a benign thyroid nodule (not recorded which). Some clones in this sample may be carry-over from other donors' samples.

This clone was seen many times. Just one base apart from a much larger clone, this may be a read error. Other DNA sequences of this sample code for an identical CDR3. This sequence joins TRBV6-1 and TRBJ2-5; possibly TRBD2 for D (6 bases). The CDR3 totals 11 residues. Germline V gene data show CDR1 as MNHNS and CDR2 as SASEGT. CDR3 nucleotide sequence: TGCGCCAGCCAAAGCGGGGAGACCCAGTACTTC. Its translation: CASQSGETQYF.

This clone is medium-sized in the sample. This chain uses TRBV6-1 with TRBJ1-2; 9 bases line up with TRBD1. This CDR3 has 13 residues. Losses at the gene ends were 6 bases for V and 6 bases for J; bases not matched to a gene: 5. Germline values: CDR1 MNHNS, CDR2 SASEGT. CDR3 DNA: TGTGCCAGCAGCTTACAGGGGGCGGATGGCTACACCTTC. It yields the protein CASSLQGADGYTF.

This clone was detected many times. The rearrangement links TRBV29-1 to TRBJ2-7; 7 bases are a match to TRBD2. V shed 6 bases and J 3 bases; nucleotides not matched to a gene: 8. CDR3 size: 13 residues. Germline values: CDR1 SQVTM, CDR2 ANQGSEA. CDR3 region: CSVRTGTNYEQYF. The CDR3 nucleotides are TGCAGCGTAAGGACCGGGACTAACTACGAGCAGTACTTC.

In regard to this clone: It is likely a read error, because the conserved phenylalanine at the end of the CDR3 is missing. The limits of the CDR3 on the DNA are not certain, so only TCRdb's listed CDR3 is given. The chain combines TRBV6-1 with TRBJ1-5. Per germline, CDR1 MNHNS and CDR2 SASEGT. The CDR3 is 16 residues long, ends included. The CDR3 sequence: CASSEATEPRNQPQHL.

The V gene is TRBV20-1, the J gene TRBJ2-1, with D possibly TRBD1 on 6 matching bases. Germline CDR1 reads DFQATT; CDR2 reads SNEGSKA (reference sequence). Trimming shortened V by 6 bases and J by 5 bases, and 11 bases separated the two germline ends. This CDR3 contains 12 residues. The CDR3 sequence is CSARGFDNEQFF. The DNA for the CDR3 is TGCAGTGCGAGGGGGTTCGACAATGAGCAGTTCTTC.

This rearrangement joins TRBV19 to TRBJ2-1; the D is unclear. The CDR3 is 13 residues long. CDR1 LNHDA and CDR2 SQIVND come from the germline V gene (reference sequence). V lost 3 bases and J lost 4, with 7 bases in between. In nucleotides, the CDR3 is TGTGCCAGTAGTATGTCAGCGTACAATGAGCAGTTCTTC. Translating gives CASSMSAYNEQFF.

This clone was recorded at least ten times. The chain carries TRBV5-1 and TRBJ1-1; perhaps TRBD1 as D (5 bases). The V end was cut by 1 base, the J end by 3 bases, with 10 bases between. Germline CDR1 reads SGHRS; CDR2 reads YFSETQ. CDR3 size: 14 residues. For the CDR3, the DNA is TGCGCCAGCAGCTTGTTAGGGGACCACACTGAAGCTTTCTTT. Residues: CASSLLGDHTEAFF.

This clone was counted at least ten times. The chain combines TRBV11-2 with TRBJ2-1, with TRBD1 matching 7 bases. This CDR3 comprises 14 residues. With 10 bases clipped from V and 6 bases from J, the junction kept 12 bases outside the gene matches. Germline assignment: CDR1 SGHAT and CDR2 FQNNGV. The CDR3 reads CATTGQVGGNEQFF. The CDR3 bases are TGTGCCACCACCGGACAGGTTGGGGGCAATGAGCAGTTCTTC. Based on the CDR3 plus reference TRBV11-2 and TRBJ2-1, the full variable domain is EAGVAQSPRYKIIEKRQSVAFWCNPISGHATLYWYQQILGQGPKLLIQFQNNGVVDDSQLPKDRFSAERLKGVDSTLKIQPAKLEDSAVYLCATTGQVGGNEQFFGPGTRLTVL.